The following is a TCR beta chain sequence with its context. As yet, its antigen is unknown. This CDR3 comprises 14 residues. Germline CDR1 SGHAT, CDR2 FQNNGV. V lost 0 bases, J lost 4 bases, and 6 bases lay in between. This sample is part of a study of beta chain features in type 1 diabetes. Findings and limits, study-wide: Reduced insertions and increased deletions marked VDJ junctions in type 1 diabetes patients. Shortening of TCRB CDR3s, moderate but significant, appeared in all four CD4+ subsets of Type 1 diabetes patients. A closer apparent resemblance between naive, central memory and Treg TCRB repertoires was seen in patients than in healthy donors.

The whole isolated RNA underwent reverse transcription, so sequencing captured expressed TCRB transcripts. TCRdb keeps only in-frame clones here, not all; method: immunoSEQ multiplex PCR. The sample records about 16,000 clones, around 70% being singletons. The V gene is TRBV11-2, the J gene TRBJ2-2, with D unresolved. Material for sequencing was stem cell memory CD4+ T cells from blood. The TCR was taken from a man aged 25 to 45 with type 1 diabetes. The CDR3 DNA is TGTGCCAGCAGCTTAGAGCACGGCACCGGGGAGCTGTTTTTT. Its protein is CASSLEHGTGELFF.